The sequence of this T cell receptor (beta chain) was determined in a study of blood T cell repertoires in COVID-19. The table came from immunoSEQ multiplex PCR; TCRdb's copy has only in-frame clones and leaves some out. This table has over 95,000 clones, roughly 90% appearing once. The V segment lost 6 bases and the J segment 4 bases; nucleotides outside the gene matches: 9. The V gene's germline CDR1 is KGHSH and CDR2 LQKENI. The CDR3 runs 15 residues. The rearrangement uses TRBV18 and TRBJ2-1, with TRBD1 matching over 7 bases. The receptor was derived from a woman aged 70 to 79 who had recovered from COVID-19. Material: peripheral blood. As DNA, the CDR3 is TGTGCCAGCTCCGAGGGACAGAGGATGTACAATGAGCAGTTCTTC. Its protein product is CASSEGQRMYNEQFF.